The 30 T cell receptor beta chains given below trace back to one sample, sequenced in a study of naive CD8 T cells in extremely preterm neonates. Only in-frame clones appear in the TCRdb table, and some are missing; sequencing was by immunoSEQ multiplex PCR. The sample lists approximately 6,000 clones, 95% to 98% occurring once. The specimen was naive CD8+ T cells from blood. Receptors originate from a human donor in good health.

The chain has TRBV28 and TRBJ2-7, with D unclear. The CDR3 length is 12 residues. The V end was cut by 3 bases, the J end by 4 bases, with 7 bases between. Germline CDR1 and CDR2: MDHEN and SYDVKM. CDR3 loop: CASSFEEYEQYF. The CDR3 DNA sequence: TGTGCCAGCAGTTTTGAAGAGTACGAGCAGTACTTC.

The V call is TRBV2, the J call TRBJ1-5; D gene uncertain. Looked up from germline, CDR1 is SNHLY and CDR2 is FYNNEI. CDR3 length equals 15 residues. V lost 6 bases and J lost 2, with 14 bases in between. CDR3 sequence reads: CASRGAISGNQPQHF. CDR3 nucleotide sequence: TGTGCCAGCAGGGGAGCTATCAGCGGCAATCAGCCCCAGCATTTT. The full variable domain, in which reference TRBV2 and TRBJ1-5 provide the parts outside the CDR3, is EPEVTQTPSHQVTQMGQEVILRCVPISNHLYFYWYRQILGQKVEFLVSFYNNEISEKSEIFDDQFSVERPDGSNFTLKIRSTKLEDSAMYFCASRGAISGNQPQHFGDGTRLSIL.

The CDR3 sequence is CSVDFLSAANYGYTF. In DNA, the CDR3 is TGCAGCGTTGATTTCTTGAGTGCCGCCAACTATGGCTACACCTTC. The rearrangement links TRBV29-1 to TRBJ1-2; D is unclear. There are 15 residues in the CDR3. CDR1 and CDR2 (germline): SQVTM, ANQGSEA. The V end was cut by 3 bases, the J end by 2 bases, with 16 bases between.

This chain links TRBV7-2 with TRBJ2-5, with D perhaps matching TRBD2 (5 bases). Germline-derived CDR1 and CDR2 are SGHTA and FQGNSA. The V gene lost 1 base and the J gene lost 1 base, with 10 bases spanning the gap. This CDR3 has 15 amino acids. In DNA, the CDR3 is TGTGCCAGCAGCTTAGGGTCCAGCGGCCAAGAGACCCAGTACTTC. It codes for CASSLGSSGQETQYF.

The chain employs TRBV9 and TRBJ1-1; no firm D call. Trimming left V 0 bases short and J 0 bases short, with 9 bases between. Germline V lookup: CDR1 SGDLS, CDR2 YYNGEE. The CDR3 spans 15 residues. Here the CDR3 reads CASSVGLSMNTEAFF. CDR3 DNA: TGTGCCAGCAGCGTAGGTTTGAGCATGAACACTGAAGCTTTCTTT.

The CDR3 DNA is TGTGCCAGCAGTGAATCTAGCGTTGAAGAGACCCAGTACTTC. It codes for CASSESSVEETQYF. V gene TRBV25-1 combines with J gene TRBJ2-5; D may be TRBD2 (6 bases). Deletions cut 1 base from V and 3 bases from J, with 9 bases between. CDR1 MGHDK and CDR2 SYGVNS come from the germline V gene. The CDR3 runs 14 residues.

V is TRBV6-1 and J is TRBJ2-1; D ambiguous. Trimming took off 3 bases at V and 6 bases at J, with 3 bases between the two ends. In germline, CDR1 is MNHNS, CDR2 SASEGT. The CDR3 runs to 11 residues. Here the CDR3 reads CASSDRNEQFF. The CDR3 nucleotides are TGTGCCAGCAGTGATCGCAATGAGCAGTTCTTC.

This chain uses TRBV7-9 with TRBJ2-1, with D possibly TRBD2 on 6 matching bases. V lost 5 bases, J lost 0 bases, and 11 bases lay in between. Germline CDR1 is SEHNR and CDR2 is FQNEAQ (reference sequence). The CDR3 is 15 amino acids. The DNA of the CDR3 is TGTGCCAGCAGCGAGGGGACTTACTCCTACAATGAGCAGTTCTTC. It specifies CASSEGTYSYNEQFF.

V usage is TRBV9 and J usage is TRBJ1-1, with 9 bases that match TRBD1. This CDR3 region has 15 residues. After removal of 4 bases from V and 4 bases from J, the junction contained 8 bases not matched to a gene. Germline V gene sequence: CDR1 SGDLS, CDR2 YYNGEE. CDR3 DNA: TGTGCCAGCAGCTACGGGACAGGGCTCGGCACTGAAGCTTTCTTT. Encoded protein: CASSYGTGLGTEAFF.

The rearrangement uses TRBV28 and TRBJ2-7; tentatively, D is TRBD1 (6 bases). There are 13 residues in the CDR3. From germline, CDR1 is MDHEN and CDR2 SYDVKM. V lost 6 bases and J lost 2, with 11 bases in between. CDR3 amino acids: CASSPGAPYEQYF. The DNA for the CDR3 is TGTGCCAGCAGCCCAGGGGCGCCCTACGAGCAGTACTTC.

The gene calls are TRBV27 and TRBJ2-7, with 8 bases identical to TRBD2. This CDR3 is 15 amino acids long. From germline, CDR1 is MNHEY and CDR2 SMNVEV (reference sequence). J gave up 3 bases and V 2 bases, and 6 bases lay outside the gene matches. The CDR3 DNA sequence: TGTGCCAGCAGTTTAGGCGGGGGGTCACACTACGAGCAGTACTTC. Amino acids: CASSLGGGSHYEQYF.

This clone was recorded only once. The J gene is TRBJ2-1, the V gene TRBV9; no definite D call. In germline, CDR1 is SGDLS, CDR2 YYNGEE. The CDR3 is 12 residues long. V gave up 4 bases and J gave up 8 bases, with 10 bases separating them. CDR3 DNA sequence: TGTGCCAGCAGCCGGAGAGGCGATGAGCAGTTCTTC. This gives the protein CASSRRGDEQFF.

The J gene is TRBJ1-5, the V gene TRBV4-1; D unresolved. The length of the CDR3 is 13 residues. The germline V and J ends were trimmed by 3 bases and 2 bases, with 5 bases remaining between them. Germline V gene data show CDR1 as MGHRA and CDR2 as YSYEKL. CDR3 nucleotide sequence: TGCGCCAGCAGCCACGGGGGCAATCAGCCCCAGCATTTT. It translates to CASSHGGNQPQHF.

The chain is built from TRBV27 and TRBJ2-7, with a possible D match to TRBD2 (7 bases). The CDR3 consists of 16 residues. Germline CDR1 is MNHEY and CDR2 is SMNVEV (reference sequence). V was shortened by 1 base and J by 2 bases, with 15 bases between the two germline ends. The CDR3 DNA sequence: TGTGCCAGCAGTTTATACCCCCGGGGGGCAGCCTACGAGCAGTACTTC. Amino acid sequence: CASSLYPRGAAYEQYF.

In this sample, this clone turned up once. The CDR3 protein is CASSSPQGIGENEAFF. CDR3 coding DNA: TGTGCCAGCAGCTCCCCACAGGGGATTGGGGAAAATGAAGCTTTCTTT. The chain joins TRBV13 to TRBJ1-1; 7 bases match TRBD1. V trimming: 4 bases; J trimming: 7 bases; junction bases outside the gene matches: 15. This CDR3 spans 16 amino acids. Germline CDR1 is PRHDT and CDR2 is FYEKMQ (reference sequence).

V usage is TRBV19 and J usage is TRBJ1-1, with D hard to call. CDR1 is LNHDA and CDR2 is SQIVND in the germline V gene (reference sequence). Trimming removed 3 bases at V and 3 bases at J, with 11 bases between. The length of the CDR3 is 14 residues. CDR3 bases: TGTGCCAGTAGTATCGGTCTATCGGACACTGAAGCTTTCTTT. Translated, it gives CASSIGLSDTEAFF.

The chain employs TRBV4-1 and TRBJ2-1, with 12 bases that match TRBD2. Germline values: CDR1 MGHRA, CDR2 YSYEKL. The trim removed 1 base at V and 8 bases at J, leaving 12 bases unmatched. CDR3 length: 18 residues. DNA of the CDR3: TGCGCCAGCAGCCAAGGGCCCTTCCCTAGCGGGAGGGCCTATGAGCAGTTCTTC. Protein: CASSQGPFPSGRAYEQFF.

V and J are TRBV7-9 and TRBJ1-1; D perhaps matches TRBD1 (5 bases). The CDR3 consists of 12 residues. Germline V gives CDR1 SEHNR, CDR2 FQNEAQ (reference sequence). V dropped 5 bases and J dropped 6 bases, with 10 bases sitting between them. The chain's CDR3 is CASSPRTPEAFF. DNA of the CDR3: TGTGCCAGCAGCCCCCGGACACCTGAAGCTTTCTTT.

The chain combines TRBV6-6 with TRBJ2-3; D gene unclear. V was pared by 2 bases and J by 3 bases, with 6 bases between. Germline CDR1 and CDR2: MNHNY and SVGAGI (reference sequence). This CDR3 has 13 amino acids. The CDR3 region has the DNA TGTGCCAGCAGTTACGTGCAGACAGATACGCAGTATTTT. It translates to CASSYVQTDTQYF.

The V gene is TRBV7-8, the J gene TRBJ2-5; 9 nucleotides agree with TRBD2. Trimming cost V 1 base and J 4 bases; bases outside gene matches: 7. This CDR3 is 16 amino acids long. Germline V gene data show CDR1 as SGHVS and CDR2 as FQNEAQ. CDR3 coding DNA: TGTGCCAGCAGCTTAGATCTTAGCGGGAGAGGAGAGACCCAGTACTTC. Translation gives CASSLDLSGRGETQYF.

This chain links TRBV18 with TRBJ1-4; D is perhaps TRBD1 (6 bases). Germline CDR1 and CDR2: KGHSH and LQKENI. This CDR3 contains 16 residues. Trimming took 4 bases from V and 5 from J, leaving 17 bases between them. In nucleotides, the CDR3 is TGTGCCAGCTCACGCGAAGGGGGAGCCACAAATGAAAAACTGTTTTTT. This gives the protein CASSREGGATNEKLFF.

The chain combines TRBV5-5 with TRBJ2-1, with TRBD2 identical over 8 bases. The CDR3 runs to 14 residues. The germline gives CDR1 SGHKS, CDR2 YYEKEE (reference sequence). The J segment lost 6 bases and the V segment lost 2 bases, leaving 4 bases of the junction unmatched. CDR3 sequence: CASSFPGLGNEQFF. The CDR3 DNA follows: TGTGCCAGCAGCTTTCCGGGACTAGGCAATGAGCAGTTCTTC.

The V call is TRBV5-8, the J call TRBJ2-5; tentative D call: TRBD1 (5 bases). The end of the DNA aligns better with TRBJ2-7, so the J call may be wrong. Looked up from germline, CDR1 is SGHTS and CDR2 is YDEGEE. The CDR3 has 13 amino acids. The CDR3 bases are TGTGCCAGCAGCCAGCAGGGAAACTACGAGCAGTACTTC. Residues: CASSQQGNYEQYF.

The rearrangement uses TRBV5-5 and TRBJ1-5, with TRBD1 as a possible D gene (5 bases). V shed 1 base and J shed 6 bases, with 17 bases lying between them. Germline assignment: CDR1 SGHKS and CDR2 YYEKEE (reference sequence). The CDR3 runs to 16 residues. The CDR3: CASSLTGTGSGQPQHF. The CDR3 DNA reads TGTGCCAGCAGCTTGACCGGGACTGGCAGCGGTCAGCCCCAGCATTTT.

This chain's CDR3 is CASSLDKEANTEAFF. The CDR3, as DNA: TGCGCCAGCAGCTTGGACAAGGAGGCGAACACTGAAGCTTTCTTT. The J gene is TRBJ1-1, the V gene TRBV5-1; D gene ambiguous. Germline V gene data show CDR1 as SGHRS and CDR2 as YFSETQ. Trimming shortened V by 0 bases and J by 1 base, and 10 bases separated the two germline ends. The CDR3 totals 15 residues.

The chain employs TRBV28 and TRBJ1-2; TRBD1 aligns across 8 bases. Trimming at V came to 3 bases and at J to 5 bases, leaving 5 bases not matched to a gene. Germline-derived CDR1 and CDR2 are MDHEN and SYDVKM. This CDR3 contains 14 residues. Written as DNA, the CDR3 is TGTGCCAGCAGTTTGCCCAGGACAGGGTATGGCTACACCTTC. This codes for CASSLPRTGYGYTF.

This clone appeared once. The DNA for the CDR3 is TGTGCCACCAGCAGAGTAGGGGGAAACTACGAGCAGTACTTC. It translates to CATSRVGGNYEQYF. This chain links TRBV15 with TRBJ2-7, with a weak D call TRBD1 (6 bases). The CDR3 runs to 14 residues. Trimming shortened V by 1 base and J by 3 bases, and 10 bases separated the two germline ends. Germline V gene lookup returns CDR1 LNHNV and CDR2 YYDKDF (reference sequence). Based on the CDR3 plus reference TRBV15 and TRBJ2-7, the full variable domain is DAMVIQNPRYQVTQFGKPVTLSCSQTLNHNVMYWYQQKSSQAPKLLFHYYDKDFNNEADTPDNFQSRRPNTSFCFLDIRSPGLGDTAMYLCATSRVGGNYEQYFGPGTRLTVT.

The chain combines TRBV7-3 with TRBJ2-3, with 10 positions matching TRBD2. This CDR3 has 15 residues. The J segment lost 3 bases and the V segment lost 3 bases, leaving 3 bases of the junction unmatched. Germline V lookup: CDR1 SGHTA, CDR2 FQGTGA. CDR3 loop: CASSFLAGATDTQYF. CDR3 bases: TGTGCCAGCAGCTTTCTAGCGGGAGCGACAGATACGCAGTATTTT.

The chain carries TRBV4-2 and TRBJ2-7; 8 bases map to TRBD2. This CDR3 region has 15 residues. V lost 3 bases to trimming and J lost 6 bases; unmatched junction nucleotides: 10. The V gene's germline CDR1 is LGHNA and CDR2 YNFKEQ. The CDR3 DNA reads TGTGCCAGCAGCCAGGCGGGGGGAGGGCAAGGCGAGCAGTACTTC. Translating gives CASSQAGGGQGEQYF.

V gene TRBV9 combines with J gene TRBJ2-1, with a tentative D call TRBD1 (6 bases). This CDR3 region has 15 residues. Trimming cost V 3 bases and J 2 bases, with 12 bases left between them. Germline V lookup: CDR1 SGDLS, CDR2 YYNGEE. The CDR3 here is CASSEQGITYNEQFF. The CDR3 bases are TGTGCCAGCAGCGAACAGGGCATTACCTACAATGAGCAGTTCTTC.